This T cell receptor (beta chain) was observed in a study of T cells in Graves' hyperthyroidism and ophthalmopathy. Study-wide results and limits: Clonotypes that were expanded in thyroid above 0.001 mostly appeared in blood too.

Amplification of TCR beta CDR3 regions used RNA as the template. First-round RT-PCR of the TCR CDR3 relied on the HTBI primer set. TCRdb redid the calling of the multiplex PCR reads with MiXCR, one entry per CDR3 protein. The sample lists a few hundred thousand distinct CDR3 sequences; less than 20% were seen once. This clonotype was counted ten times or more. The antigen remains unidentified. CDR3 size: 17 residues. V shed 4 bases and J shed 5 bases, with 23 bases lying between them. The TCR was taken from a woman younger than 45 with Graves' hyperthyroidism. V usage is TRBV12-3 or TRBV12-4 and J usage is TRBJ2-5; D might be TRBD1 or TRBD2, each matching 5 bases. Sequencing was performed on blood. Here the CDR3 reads CASSSGVGEPTGETQYF. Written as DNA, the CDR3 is TGTGCCAGCAGTTCCGGGGTGGGGGAACCCACGGGGGAGACCCAGTACTTC.